Listed here are 5 T cell receptor beta chains from one sample, sequenced in a study of Tregs in tolerant kidney transplant recipients. These receptors have no known antigen. The repertoire was sequenced with immunoSEQ multiplex PCR; TCRdb's copy has only in-frame clones and lacks some. The repertoire holds roughly 16,000 clones, with 61% as singletons. The sample consisted of Tregs from blood cultured with allogeneic cells. The receptors come from a human donor in good health.

The chain carries TRBV6-6 and TRBJ2-7, with 8 bases matching TRBD1. With V trimmed by 6 bases and J by 4 bases, 11 bases remained unmatched. The germline V gene has CDR1 MNHNY and CDR2 SVGAGI (reference sequence). CDR3 length equals 15 residues. The CDR3 sequence: CASSGRQGTRYEQYF. The CDR3 region has the DNA TGTGCCAGCAGCGGCCGACAGGGGACGCGGTACGAGCAGTACTTC.

The chain employs TRBV6-5 and TRBJ2-7; D might be TRBD1 (6 bases). Germline CDR1 and CDR2: MNHEY and SVGAGI. V lost 7 bases and J 2 bases, leaving 18 bases between the germline ends. The CDR3 is 15 residues long. Here the CDR3 DNA reads TGTGCCAGCACCCAGACAGGCTCCTGGACCTACGAGCAGTACTTC. Its protein product is CASTQTGSWTYEQYF.

The V call is TRBV7-3, the J call TRBJ1-2, with 7 bases lining up with TRBD1. The CDR3 consists of 14 residues. Germline trimming cut 5 bases from V and 0 bases from J; bases unmatched to any gene: 3. Per germline, CDR1 SGHTA and CDR2 FQGTGA. Written as DNA, the CDR3 is TGTGCCAGCAGCCTAGGACAGGCTAACTATGGCTACACCTTC. It specifies CASSLGQANYGYTF. The whole variable domain, remainder taken from reference TRBV7-3 and TRBJ1-2, is GAGVSQTPSNKVTEKGKYVELRCDPISGHTALYWYRQSLGQGPEFLIYFQGTGAADDSGLPNDRFFAVRPEGSVSTLKIQRTERGDSAVYLCASSLGQANYGYTFGSGTRLTVV.

The chain recombines TRBV9 with TRBJ2-2, with D possibly matching TRBD2 (6 bases). The CDR3 is 16 amino acids. Trimming removed 0 bases at V and 1 base at J, with 10 bases between. Germline V gene data show CDR1 as SGDLS and CDR2 as YYNGEE. Here the CDR3 DNA reads TGTGCCAGCAGCGTAGCCCCCGGGGGGAACACCGGGGAGCTGTTTTTT. Residues: CASSVAPGGNTGELFF.

The rearrangement links TRBV15 to TRBJ2-1; 10 bases agree with TRBD2. The CDR3 is 17 amino acids. Unmatched junction bases numbered 10, after V lost 1 base and J lost 7 bases. Germline loops: CDR1 LNHNV, CDR2 YYDKDF (reference sequence). The DNA for the CDR3 is TGTGCCACCAGCAGAGTAGTCTTCCTAGCGGGAGTTAATGAGCAGTTCTTC. Protein sequence: CATSRVVFLAGVNEQFF.